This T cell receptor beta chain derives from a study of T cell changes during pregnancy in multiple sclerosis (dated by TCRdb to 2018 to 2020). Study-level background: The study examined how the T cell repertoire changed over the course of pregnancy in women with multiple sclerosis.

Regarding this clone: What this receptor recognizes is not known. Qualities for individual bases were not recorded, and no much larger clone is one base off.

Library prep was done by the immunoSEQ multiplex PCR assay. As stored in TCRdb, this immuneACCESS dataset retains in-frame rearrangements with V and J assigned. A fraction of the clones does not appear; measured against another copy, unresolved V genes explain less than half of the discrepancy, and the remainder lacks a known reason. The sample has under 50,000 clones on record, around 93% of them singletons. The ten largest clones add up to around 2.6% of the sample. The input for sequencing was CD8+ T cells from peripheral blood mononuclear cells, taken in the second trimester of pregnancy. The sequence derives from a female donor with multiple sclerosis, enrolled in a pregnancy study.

DNA sequence: TGTGCCAGCAGCCGCCCGGGACAGGGGATAGATACGCAGTATTTT. Its protein is CASSRPGQGIDTQYF. The chain joins TRBV7-2 to TRBJ2-3, with 10 central nucleotides matching TRBD1. Compared with germline, V lacks 5 bases and J lacks 5 bases; bases without a gene match: 7. CDR1 and CDR2 are drawn from the germline V gene: SGHTA, FQGNSA. The CDR3 runs 15 residues from the cysteine to the phenylalanine. Only the CDR3 DNA is retained, 45 bases long and in frame from the first base.